This T cell receptor (beta chain) was recovered during a study of blood T cells in healthy people across ages. The study, taken as a whole, reports: Both naive CD4+ cell counts and diversity were greater in long-lived donors than in aged donors.

Whenever a sample was processed, at least 7 million PBMCs were isolated. In regard to this clonotype: Its target is unknown.

CDR1 MNHEY and CDR2 SVGEGT come from the germline V gene. With V trimmed by 5 bases and J by 5 bases, 10 bases remained unmatched. The CDR3 consists of 15 residues. With a J-beta primer mix and a sample-barcoded 5' primer, a second PCR ran roughly 6 to 11 cycles. Through a template-switch adaptor with 12 random nucleotides, each cDNA molecule received a tag. MiXCR, applied by TCRdb to the 5' RACE reads, yields one record per CDR3 protein. The repertoire holds around 820,000 distinct CDR3 sequences, with roughly 25% as singletons. The sample also formed part of further work on T cells of mothers and their children.

The chain joins TRBV6-2 or TRBV6-3 to TRBJ2-5, with 8 bases matching TRBD1. This clonotype was sampled from a boy under 18 in good health. The specimen was blood. CDR3 nucleotide sequence: TGTGCCAGCAGTATCACCAGGGGGCATCTGGAGACCCAGTACTTC. It is translated as CASSITRGHLETQYF.